Only one count was recorded for the clone carrying this T cell receptor (beta chain). The data are from a study of blood T cell repertoires in COVID-19. Across the study: Italy, Spain and the United States were the sources of the convalescent and acute COVID-19 samples.

Authors' data handling: The authors estimated nucleated cell counts from reference gene primer amplification. The protocol was immunoSEQ multiplex PCR, while the TCRdb copy is restricted to in-frame clones and leaves out a portion. The V and J calls and the clone size are those of that table, but D and trimming were determined from the DNA. The data show about 12,000 clones, around 70% seen once. With 2 bases clipped from V and 10 bases from J, the junction kept 6 bases outside the gene matches. This CDR3 is 14 amino acids long. CDR1 is SGHRS, CDR2 YFSETQ, per germline. Sequences were obtained from peripheral blood. V is TRBV5-1 and J is TRBJ2-1; 10 bases are a match to TRBD2. This sequence was found in a man aged 55 to 69 with COVID-19, enrolled during active disease. The CDR3: CASSLTSGAGEQFF. CDR3 nucleotides: TGCGCCAGCAGCTTAACTAGCGGGGCAGGAGAGCAGTTCTTC.